The 16 T cell receptor beta chains in this list originate from one sample, sequenced in a study of T cell responses to AZD1222 COVID-19 vaccine. The method was immunoSEQ multiplex PCR; TCRdb's version includes in-frame clones alone and lacks a portion of them. The sample yields roughly 97,000 clones, around nine tenths seen once. The source material was peripheral blood, sampled on day 0 of AZD1222 vaccination. All receptors come from an adult in good health.

The chain joins TRBV6-5 to TRBJ1-2; 10 bases line up with TRBD1. Germline V gene data show CDR1 as MNHEY and CDR2 as SVGAGI. V lost 7 bases, J lost 7 bases, and 12 bases stayed unmatched. The CDR3 has 15 residues. The CDR3, as DNA: TGTGCCAGCACAGGGCGGACAGGGGGACAGGGTGGCTACACCTTC. Its translation: CASTGRTGGQGGYTF.

In nucleotides, the CDR3 is TGCGCCAGCAGTCCCCGACAGAACACTGAAGCTTTCTTT. This sequence encodes CASSPRQNTEAFF. This rearrangement joins TRBV23-1 to TRBJ1-1; no firm D call. TRBV23-1 qualifies as an ORF whose function is uncertain. Trimming stripped 4 bases from V and 1 base from J, with 7 bases between. The CDR3 runs to 13 residues.

This clone has only one observation. The V gene is TRBV19, the J gene TRBJ1-6; possible D gene TRBD1, 5 bases. The CDR3 is made up of 12 amino acids. Trimming left V 6 bases short and J 10 bases short, with 10 bases between. Germline loops: CDR1 LNHDA, CDR2 SQIVND (reference sequence). The CDR3 loop is CASRTGKSPLHF. The DNA of the CDR3 is TGTGCCAGTAGAACAGGCAAGTCACCCCTCCACTTT.

The rearrangement links TRBV6-5 to TRBJ2-7; TRBD1 matches 9 bases. The CDR3 is 16 residues long. V trimming: 2 bases; J trimming: 0 bases; junction bases outside the gene matches: 5. Germline CDR1 reads MNHEY; CDR2 reads SVGAGI. Here the CDR3 DNA reads TGTGCCAGCAGTTACGGAACGACAGGGGGCTCCTACGAGCAGTACTTC. It is translated as CASSYGTTGGSYEQYF.

V gene TRBV29-1 combines with J gene TRBJ2-4; D is possibly TRBD1 or TRBD2 (5 bases each). Germline V lookup: CDR1 SQVTM, CDR2 ANQGSEA. The CDR3 is made up of 14 amino acids. V lost 0 bases and J lost 6, with 12 bases in between. In DNA, the CDR3 is TGCAGCGTTGAAGACCCGCCGGGGACAAACATTCAGTACTTC. Protein: CSVEDPPGTNIQYF.

This clone is a singleton in its sample. The chain links TRBV7-2 to TRBJ1-6, with D possibly matching TRBD1 (6 bases). The germline V gene has CDR1 SGHTA and CDR2 FQGNSA. This CDR3 region has 17 residues. Trimming shortened V by 2 bases and J by 0 bases, and 11 bases separated the two germline ends. DNA for the CDR3: TGTGCCAGCAGCTTATACAGGGCGAGCTCCTATAATTCACCCCTCCACTTT. It translates to CASSLYRASSYNSPLHF. The full variable domain, completed using reference TRBV7-2 and TRBJ1-6, is GAGVSQSPSNKVTEKGKDVELRCDPISGHTALYWYRQSLGQGLEFLIYFQGNSAPDKSGLPSDRFSAERTGGSVSTLTIQRTQQEDSAVYLCASSLYRASSYNSPLHFGNGTRLTVT.

The genes are TRBV10-3 and TRBJ1-2, with 11 bases identical to TRBD1. Germline lookup yields CDR1 ENHRY and CDR2 SYGVKD. V was clipped by 9 bases and J by 1 base; unmatched bases: 1. The CDR3 spans 13 residues. This chain's CDR3 is CAIGTGGNYGYTF. The DNA for the CDR3 is TGTGCCATAGGGACAGGGGGTAACTATGGCTACACCTTC.

The CDR3 DNA is TGCGCCAGCAGCGCGGGTCTTACTGGTGTCAACTATGGCTACACCTTC. Translation: CASSAGLTGVNYGYTF. This rearrangement joins TRBV5-1 to TRBJ1-2; D gene ambiguous. The CDR3 totals 16 residues. V was cut by 4 bases and J by 2 bases, with 18 bases left in between. CDR1 is SGHRS, CDR2 YFSETQ, per germline.

The rearrangement joins TRBV6-5 to TRBJ2-2; D is possibly TRBD1 (6 bases). Trimming shortened V by 6 bases and J by 1 base, and 9 bases separated the two germline ends. Germline-derived CDR1 and CDR2 are MNHEY and SVGAGI. The CDR3 contains 14 residues. The CDR3 DNA reads as TGTGCCAGCAGGCTACAGGGGAACACCGGGGAGCTGTTTTTT. Amino acids: CASRLQGNTGELFF.

The chain recombines TRBV7-3 with TRBJ1-3; D is unresolved. Germline-derived CDR1 and CDR2 are SGHTA and FQGTGA. This CDR3 contains 14 residues. Trimming pared 2 bases from V and 4 bases from J, leaving 9 bases between. This CDR3 reads CASSLSGTGNTIYF. The CDR3 nucleotides are TGTGCCAGCAGCTTATCAGGAACCGGAAACACCATATATTTT. Supplemented by reference TRBV7-3 and TRBJ1-3, the full variable domain reads GAGVSQTPSNKVTEKGKYVELRCDPISGHTALYWYRQSLGQGPEFLIYFQGTGAADDSGLPNDRFFAVRPEGSVSTLKIQRTERGDSAVYLCASSLSGTGNTIYFGEGSWLTVV.

The chain employs TRBV20-1 and TRBJ1-2, with a possible D match to TRBD1 (5 bases). V lost 3 bases and J 7 bases, leaving 9 bases between the germline ends. CDR3 size: 11 residues. Germline V gene lookup returns CDR1 DFQATT and CDR2 SNEGSKA (reference sequence). CDR3 in amino acids: CSASLRGGYTF. The CDR3, as DNA: TGCAGTGCTAGTCTTAGGGGTGGCTACACCTTC.

J is TRBJ2-7 and V is TRBV7-9, with 8 nucleotides matching TRBD1. V gave up 4 bases and J gave up 2 bases; unmatched junction bases: 7. The CDR3 contains 15 residues. Germline V gene lookup returns CDR1 SEHNR and CDR2 FQNEAQ (reference sequence). The CDR3 spells CASSSRTGFAYEQYF. CDR3 sequence (DNA): TGTGCCAGCAGCTCTCGGACAGGGTTCGCCTACGAGCAGTACTTC.

V gene TRBV29-1 combines with J gene TRBJ1-1; weak D call: TRBD1 (6 bases). CDR1 is SQVTM, CDR2 ANQGSEA, per germline. Trimming stripped 7 bases from V and 4 bases from J, with 16 bases between. The CDR3 spans 13 residues. In DNA form, the CDR3 reads TGCAGCGCCCTCAGGGGAAGGGGCACTGAAGCTTTCTTT. Its protein is CSALRGRGTEAFF. Drawing the rest from reference TRBV29-1 and TRBJ1-1, the complete variable domain is SAVISQKPSRDICQRGTSLTIQCQVDSQVTMMFWYRQQPGQSLTLIATANQGSEATYESGFVIDKFPISRPNLTFSTLTVSNMSPEDSSIYLCSALRGRGTEAFFGQGTRLTVV.

This clone was recorded only once. The chain has TRBV9 and TRBJ2-5, with TRBD1 as a possible D gene (6 bases). With 4 bases removed from V and 4 bases from J, the gap between germline ends came to 14 bases. CDR3 length: 14 amino acids. Germline CDR1 reads SGDLS; CDR2 reads YYNGEE. CDR3 in amino acids: CASSSRTALETQYF. CDR3 in DNA: TGTGCCAGCAGCTCCCGGACAGCCTTAGAGACCCAGTACTTC.

The gene calls are TRBV7-9 and TRBJ2-5; 10 bases map to TRBD1. V was clipped by 3 bases and J by 4 bases; unmatched bases: 2. The CDR3 length is 14 residues. Per germline, CDR1 SEHNR and CDR2 FQNEAQ (reference sequence). CDR3 DNA: TGTGCCAGCAGCTTGAGGACAGGGGGAGAGACCCAGTACTTC. Its protein is CASSLRTGGETQYF.

This sequence joins TRBV10-3 and TRBJ1-3, with 7 bases aligning to TRBD1. The CDR3 runs 14 residues. The V segment lost 10 bases and the J segment 4 bases; nucleotides outside the gene matches: 10. Germline loops: CDR1 ENHRY, CDR2 SYGVKD. The CDR3 region has the DNA TGTGCCACCGATACCGGGACAGTAGGAAACACCATATATTTT. It yields the protein CATDTGTVGNTIYF.